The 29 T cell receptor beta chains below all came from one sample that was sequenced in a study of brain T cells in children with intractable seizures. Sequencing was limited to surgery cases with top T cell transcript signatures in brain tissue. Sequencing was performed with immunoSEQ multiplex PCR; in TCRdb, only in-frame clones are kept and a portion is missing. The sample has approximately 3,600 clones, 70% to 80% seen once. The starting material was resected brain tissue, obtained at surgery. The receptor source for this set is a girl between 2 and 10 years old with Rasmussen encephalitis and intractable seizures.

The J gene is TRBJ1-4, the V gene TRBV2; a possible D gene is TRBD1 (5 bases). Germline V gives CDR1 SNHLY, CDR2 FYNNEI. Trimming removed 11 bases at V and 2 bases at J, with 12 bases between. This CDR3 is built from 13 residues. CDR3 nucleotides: TGTGCCGGGCAGAGGGGCACTAATGAAAAACTGTTTTTT. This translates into CAGQRGTNEKLFF.

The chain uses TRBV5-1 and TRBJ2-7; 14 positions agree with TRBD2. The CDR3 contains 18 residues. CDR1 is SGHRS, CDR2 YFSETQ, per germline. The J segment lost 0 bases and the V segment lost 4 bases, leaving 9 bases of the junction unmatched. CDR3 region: CASSEGLAGALDSYEQYF. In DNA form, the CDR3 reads TGCGCCAGCAGCGAGGGACTAGCGGGAGCCCTCGACTCCTACGAGCAGTACTTC.

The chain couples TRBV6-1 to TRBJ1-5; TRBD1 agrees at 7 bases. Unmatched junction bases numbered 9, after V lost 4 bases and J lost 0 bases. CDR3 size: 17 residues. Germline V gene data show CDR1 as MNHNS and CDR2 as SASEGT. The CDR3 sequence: CASSGAGGDYSNQPQHF. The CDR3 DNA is TGTGCCAGCAGTGGGGCAGGGGGGGATTATAGCAATCAGCCCCAGCATTTT.

CDR3 loop: CASSSGGEQYF. CDR3 coding DNA: TGTGCCAGCAGCTCGGGGGGCGAGCAGTACTTC. V gene TRBV7-9 combines with J gene TRBJ2-7; 7 bases line up with TRBD2. Trimming at V came to 4 bases and at J to 6 bases, leaving 0 bases not matched to a gene. The germline CDR1 and CDR2 sequences are SEHNR and FQNEAQ (reference sequence). This CDR3 has 11 amino acids.

The CDR3 sequence is CASSPSGNIQYF. CDR3 nucleotide sequence: TGTGCCAGCAGCCCCTCGGGAAACATTCAGTACTTC. V is TRBV7-8 and J is TRBJ2-4, with unresolved D. The CDR3 sequence is 12 residues long. The V end was cut by 5 bases, the J end by 6 bases, with 8 bases between. Germline CDR1 SGHVS, CDR2 FQNEAQ.

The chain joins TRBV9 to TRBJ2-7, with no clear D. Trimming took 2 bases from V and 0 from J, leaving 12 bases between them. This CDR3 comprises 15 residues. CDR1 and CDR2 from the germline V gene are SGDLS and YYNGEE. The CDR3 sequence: CASSVNGASSYEQYF. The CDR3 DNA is TGTGCCAGCAGCGTCAACGGTGCTAGCTCCTACGAGCAGTACTTC.

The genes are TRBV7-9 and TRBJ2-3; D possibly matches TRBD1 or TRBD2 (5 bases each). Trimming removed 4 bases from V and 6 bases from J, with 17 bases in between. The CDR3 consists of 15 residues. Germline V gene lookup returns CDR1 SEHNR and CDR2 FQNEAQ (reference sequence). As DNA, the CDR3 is TGTGCCAGCAGCTCCCGGGGCAGGGAAGAGGATACGCAGTATTTT. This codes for CASSSRGREEDTQYF. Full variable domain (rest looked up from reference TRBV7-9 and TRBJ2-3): DTGVSQNPRHKITKRGQNVTFRCDPISEHNRLYWYRQTLGQGPEFLTYFQNEAQLEKSRLLSDRFSAERPKGSFSTLEIQRTEQGDSAMYLCASSSRGREEDTQYFGPGTRLTVL.

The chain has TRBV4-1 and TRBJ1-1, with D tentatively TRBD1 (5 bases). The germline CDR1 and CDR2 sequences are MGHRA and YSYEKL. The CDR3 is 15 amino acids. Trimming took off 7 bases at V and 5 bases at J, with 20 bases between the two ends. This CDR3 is CASKRFTLGGTEAFF. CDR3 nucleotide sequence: TGCGCCAGCAAACGTTTTACCTTGGGGGGGACTGAAGCTTTCTTT.

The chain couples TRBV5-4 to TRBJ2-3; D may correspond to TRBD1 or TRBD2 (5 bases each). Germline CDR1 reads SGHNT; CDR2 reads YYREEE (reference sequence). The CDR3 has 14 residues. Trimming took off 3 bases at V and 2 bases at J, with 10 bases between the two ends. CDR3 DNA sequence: TGTGCCAGCAGCTCGAGGGGTTTCACAGATACGCAGTATTTT. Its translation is CASSSRGFTDTQYF.

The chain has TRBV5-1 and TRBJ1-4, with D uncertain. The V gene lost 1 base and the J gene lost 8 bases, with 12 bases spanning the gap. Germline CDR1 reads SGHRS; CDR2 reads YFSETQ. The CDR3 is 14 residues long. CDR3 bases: TGCGCCAGCAGCTTGTGGGTAACGAAGGAAAAACTGTTTTTT. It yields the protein CASSLWVTKEKLFF.

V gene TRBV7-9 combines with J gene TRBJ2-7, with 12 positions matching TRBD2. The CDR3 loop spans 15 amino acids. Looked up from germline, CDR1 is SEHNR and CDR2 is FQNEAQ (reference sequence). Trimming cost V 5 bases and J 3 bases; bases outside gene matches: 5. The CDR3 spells CASSLRTSGVYEQYF. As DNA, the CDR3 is TGTGCCAGCAGCCTCAGGACTAGCGGGGTCTACGAGCAGTACTTC.

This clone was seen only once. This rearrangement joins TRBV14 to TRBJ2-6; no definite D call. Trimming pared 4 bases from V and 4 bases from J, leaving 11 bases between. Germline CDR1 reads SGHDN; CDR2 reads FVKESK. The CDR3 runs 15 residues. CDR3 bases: TGTGCCAGCAGCCCGATCTCTGGAGGGGCCAACGTCCTGACTTTC. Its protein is CASSPISGGANVLTF.

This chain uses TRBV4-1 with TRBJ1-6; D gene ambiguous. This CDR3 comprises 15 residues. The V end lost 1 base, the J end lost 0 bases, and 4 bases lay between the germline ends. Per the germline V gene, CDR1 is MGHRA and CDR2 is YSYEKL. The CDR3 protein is CASSQVSSYNSPLHF. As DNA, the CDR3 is TGCGCCAGCAGCCAAGTTAGCTCCTATAATTCACCCCTCCACTTT.

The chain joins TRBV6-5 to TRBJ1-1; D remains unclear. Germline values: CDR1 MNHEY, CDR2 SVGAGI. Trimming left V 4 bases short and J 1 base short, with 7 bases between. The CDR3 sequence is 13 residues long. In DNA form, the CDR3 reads TGTGCCAGCAGTTTGGAGTCGAACACTGAAGCTTTCTTT. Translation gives CASSLESNTEAFF.

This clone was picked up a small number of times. CDR3 coding DNA: TGTGCTAGTGGTTGGGGCATGGGGTCTCAGGAGTCACCCCTCCACTTT. The encoded protein is CASGWGMGSQESPLHF. The chain carries TRBV12-5 and TRBJ1-6; a possible D gene is TRBD1 (5 bases). The CDR3 totals 16 residues. Germline loops: CDR1 LGHNT, CDR2 FRNRAP. The ends were cut back, 4 bases at V and 10 bases at J, with 20 bases in the middle.

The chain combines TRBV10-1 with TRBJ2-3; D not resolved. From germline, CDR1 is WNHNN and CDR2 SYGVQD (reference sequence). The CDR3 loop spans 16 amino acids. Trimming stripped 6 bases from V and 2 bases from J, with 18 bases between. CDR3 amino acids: CASSSADGWTTDTQYF. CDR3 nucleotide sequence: TGCGCCAGCAGCTCGGCGGACGGGTGGACCACAGATACGCAGTATTTT.

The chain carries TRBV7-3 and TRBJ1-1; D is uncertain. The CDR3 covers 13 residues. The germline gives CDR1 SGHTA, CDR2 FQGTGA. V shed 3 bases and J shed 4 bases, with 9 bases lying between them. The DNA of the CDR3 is TGTGCCAGCAGCTTGGCCCGAGGCACTGAAGCTTTCTTT. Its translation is CASSLARGTEAFF.

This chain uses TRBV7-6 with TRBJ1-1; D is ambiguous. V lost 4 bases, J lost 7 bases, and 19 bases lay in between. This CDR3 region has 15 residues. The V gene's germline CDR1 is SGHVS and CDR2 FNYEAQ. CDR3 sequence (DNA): TGTGCCAGCAGCTCCTATCCCTCCGGGGTGGATGAAGCTTTCTTT. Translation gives CASSSYPSGVDEAFF. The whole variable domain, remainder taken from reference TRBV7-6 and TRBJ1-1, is GAGVSQSPRYKVTKRGQDVALRCDPISGHVSLYWYRQALGQGPEFLTYFNYEAQQDKSGLPNDRFSAERPEGSISTLTIQRTEQRDSAMYRCASSSYPSGVDEAFFGQGTRLTVV.

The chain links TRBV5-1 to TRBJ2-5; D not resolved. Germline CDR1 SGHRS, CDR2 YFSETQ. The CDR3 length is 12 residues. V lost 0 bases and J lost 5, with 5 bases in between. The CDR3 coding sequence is TGCGCCAGCAGCTTGGTATTGGAGACCCAGTACTTC. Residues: CASSLVLETQYF. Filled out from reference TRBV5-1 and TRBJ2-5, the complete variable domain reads KAGVTQTPRYLIKTRGQQVTLSCSPISGHRSVSWYQQTPGQGLQFLFEYFSETQRNKGNFPGRFSGRQFSNSRSEMNVSTLELGDSALYLCASSLVLETQYFGPGTRLLVL.

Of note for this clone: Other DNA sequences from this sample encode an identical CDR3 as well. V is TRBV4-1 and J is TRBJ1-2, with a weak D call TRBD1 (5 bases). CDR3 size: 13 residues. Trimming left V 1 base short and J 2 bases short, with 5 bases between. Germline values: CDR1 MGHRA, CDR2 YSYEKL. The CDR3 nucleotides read TGCGCCAGCAGCCAAGGGACAAACTATGGCTACACCTTC. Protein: CASSQGTNYGYTF.

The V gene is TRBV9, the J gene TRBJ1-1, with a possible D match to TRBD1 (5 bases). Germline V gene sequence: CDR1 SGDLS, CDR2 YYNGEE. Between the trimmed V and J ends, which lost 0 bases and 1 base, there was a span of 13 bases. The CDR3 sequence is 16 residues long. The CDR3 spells CASSVVSGVGNTEAFF. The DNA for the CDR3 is TGTGCCAGCAGCGTAGTATCGGGGGTGGGGAACACTGAAGCTTTCTTT.

The CDR3 DNA follows: TGTGCCAGCAGGCCTTTCGCATCGGGCGTCAACATTCAGTACTTC. Amino acid sequence: CASRPFASGVNIQYF. The genes are TRBV6-5 and TRBJ2-4; D is undetermined. The CDR3 runs 15 residues. The V end was cut by 6 bases, the J end by 7 bases, with 19 bases between. Germline assignment: CDR1 MNHEY and CDR2 SVGAGI.

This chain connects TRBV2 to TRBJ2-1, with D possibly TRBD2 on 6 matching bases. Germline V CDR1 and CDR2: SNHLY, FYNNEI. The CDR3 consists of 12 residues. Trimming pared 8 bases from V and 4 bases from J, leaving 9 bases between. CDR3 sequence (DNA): TGTGCCAGCTTTGGGGGGTACAATGAGCAGTTCTTC. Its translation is CASFGGYNEQFF. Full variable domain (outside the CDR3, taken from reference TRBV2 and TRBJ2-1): EPEVTQTPSHQVTQMGQEVILRCVPISNHLYFYWYRQILGQKVEFLVSFYNNEISEKSEIFDDQFSVERPDGSNFTLKIRSTKLEDSAMYFCASFGGYNEQFFGPGTRLTVL.

CDR3 amino acids: CASEGGTEAFF. The DNA for the CDR3 is TGTGCCAGCGAGGGAGGCACTGAAGCTTTCTTT. V is TRBV27 and J is TRBJ1-1, with D hard to call. V was shortened by 8 bases and J by 4 bases, with 8 bases between the two germline ends. The germline V gene has CDR1 MNHEY and CDR2 SMNVEV (reference sequence). This CDR3 region has 11 residues.

The CDR3 sequence: CASSQPGGRGVRGYTF. In nucleotides, the CDR3 is TGCGCCAGCAGCCAACCTGGGGGTCGGGGTGTACGGGGCTACACCTTC. The rearrangement links TRBV4-1 to TRBJ1-2, with a possible D match to TRBD1 (5 bases). With 2 bases removed from V and 8 bases from J, the gap between germline ends came to 21 bases. This CDR3 region has 16 residues. From germline, CDR1 is MGHRA and CDR2 YSYEKL.

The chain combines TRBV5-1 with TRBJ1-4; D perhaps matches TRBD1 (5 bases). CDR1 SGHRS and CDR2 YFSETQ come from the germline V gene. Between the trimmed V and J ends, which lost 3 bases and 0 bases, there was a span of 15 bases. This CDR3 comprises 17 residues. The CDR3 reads CASSWGETVATNEKLFF. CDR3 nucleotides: TGCGCCAGCAGCTGGGGGGAAACAGTCGCAACTAATGAAAAACTGTTTTTT.

The CDR3, as DNA: TGTGCCAGCAGCTTAGGCCTCCTAGCGGGGTTACAAGAGACCCAGTACTTC. The encoded protein is CASSLGLLAGLQETQYF. This chain links TRBV13 with TRBJ2-5, with 9 bases matching TRBD2. CDR1 is PRHDT and CDR2 is FYEKMQ in the germline V gene (reference sequence). CDR3 length: 17 residues. V shed 0 bases and J 2 bases; nucleotides not matched to a gene: 7.

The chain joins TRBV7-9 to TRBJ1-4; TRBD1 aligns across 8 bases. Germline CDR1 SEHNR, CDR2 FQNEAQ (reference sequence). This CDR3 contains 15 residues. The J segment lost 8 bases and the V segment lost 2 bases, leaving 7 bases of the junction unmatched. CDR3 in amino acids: CASSLSRTGSEKLFF. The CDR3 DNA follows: TGTGCCAGCAGCTTAAGTAGGACAGGGTCCGAAAAACTGTTTTTT.

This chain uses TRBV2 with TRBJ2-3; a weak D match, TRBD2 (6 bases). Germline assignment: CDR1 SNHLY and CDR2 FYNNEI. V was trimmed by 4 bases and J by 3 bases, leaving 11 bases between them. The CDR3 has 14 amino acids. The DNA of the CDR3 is TGTGCCAGCAGTGGCGGGGATTTGACAGATACGCAGTATTTT. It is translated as CASSGGDLTDTQYF.